What follows are 6 T cell receptor beta chains derived from one specimen sequenced in a study of T cell responses to AZD1222 COVID-19 vaccine (dated by TCRdb to the early 2020s). Read against the paper, the sample's time point label means: baseline before first vaccination. Libraries came from the immunoSEQ multiplex PCR assay. TCRdb holds this immuneACCESS table with in-frame rearrangements only. Some clones are missing; in checked studies, unresolved V genes explain under half, and the rest has no known cause. This sample comprises about 120,000 clones, around 92% of them detected only once. The ten largest clonotypes hold more than 13% of the sample. The input for sequencing was peripheral blood, taken on day 0 of AZD1222 vaccination. The receptors were gathered from an adult in good health.

V gene TRBV5-1 combines with J gene TRBJ1-4; D remains unclear. The CDR3 spans 14 residues. The germline V gene encodes CDR1 SGHRS and CDR2 YFSETQ. Trimming removed 0 bases from V and 5 bases from J, with 8 bases in between. The CDR3 coding sequence is TGCGCCAGCAGCTTGGCGACCATCAATGAAAAACTGTTTTTT. It yields the protein CASSLATINEKLFF.

V is TRBV6-2 or TRBV6-3 and J is TRBJ2-7; D gene ambiguous. This CDR3 contains 14 residues. The germline CDR1 and CDR2 sequences are MNHEY and SVGEGT. V lost 5 bases to trimming and J lost 0 bases, with 11 bases between them. The CDR3 region has the DNA TGTGCCAGCAGTCCCGTTTCTAGCTCCTACGAGCAGTACTTC. Translating gives CASSPVSSSYEQYF.

This sequence joins TRBV15 and TRBJ2-3; D ambiguous. From germline, CDR1 is LNHNV and CDR2 YYDKDF (reference sequence). The ends were cut back, 0 bases at V and 7 bases at J, with 14 bases in the middle. The CDR3 has 15 amino acids. The CDR3 loop reads CATSRDDHFLNTQYF. CDR3 coding DNA: TGTGCCACCAGCAGAGATGACCATTTCCTGAATACGCAGTATTTT.

This clone appeared a few times. The chain couples TRBV28 to TRBJ2-1; D possibly corresponds to TRBD2 (7 bases). Germline lookup yields CDR1 MDHEN and CDR2 SYDVKM. There are 13 residues in the CDR3. The V end lost 6 bases, the J end lost 6 bases, and 12 bases lay between the germline ends. Here the CDR3 DNA reads TGTGCCAGCAGCCGGGGGGCCATCAATGAGCAGTTCTTC. Translating it yields CASSRGAINEQFF.

This clone was recorded once. V and J are TRBV2 and TRBJ1-5, with D unresolved. Trimming removed 6 bases from V and 10 bases from J, with 16 bases in between. The CDR3 loop spans 13 amino acids. CDR1 and CDR2 (germline): SNHLY, FYNNEI. CDR3 in amino acids: CASSLTADPPQHF. The CDR3, as DNA: TGTGCCAGCAGCCTAACAGCGGATCCACCCCAGCATTTT. Variable domain in full (rest from reference TRBV2 and TRBJ1-5): EPEVTQTPSHQVTQMGQEVILRCVPISNHLYFYWYRQILGQKVEFLVSFYNNEISEKSEIFDDQFSVERPDGSNFTLKIRSTKLEDSAMYFCASSLTADPPQHFGDGTRLSIL.

The chain has TRBV7-9 and TRBJ1-2, with TRBD1 as a possible D gene (6 bases). CDR3 length equals 15 residues. CDR1 and CDR2 (germline): SEHNR, FQNEAQ (reference sequence). V dropped 2 bases and J dropped 4 bases, with 14 bases sitting between them. Written as DNA, the CDR3 is TGTGCCAGCAGCTTACCGGGACAAGGAGTCTATGGCTACACCTTC. Translated: CASSLPGQGVYGYTF.